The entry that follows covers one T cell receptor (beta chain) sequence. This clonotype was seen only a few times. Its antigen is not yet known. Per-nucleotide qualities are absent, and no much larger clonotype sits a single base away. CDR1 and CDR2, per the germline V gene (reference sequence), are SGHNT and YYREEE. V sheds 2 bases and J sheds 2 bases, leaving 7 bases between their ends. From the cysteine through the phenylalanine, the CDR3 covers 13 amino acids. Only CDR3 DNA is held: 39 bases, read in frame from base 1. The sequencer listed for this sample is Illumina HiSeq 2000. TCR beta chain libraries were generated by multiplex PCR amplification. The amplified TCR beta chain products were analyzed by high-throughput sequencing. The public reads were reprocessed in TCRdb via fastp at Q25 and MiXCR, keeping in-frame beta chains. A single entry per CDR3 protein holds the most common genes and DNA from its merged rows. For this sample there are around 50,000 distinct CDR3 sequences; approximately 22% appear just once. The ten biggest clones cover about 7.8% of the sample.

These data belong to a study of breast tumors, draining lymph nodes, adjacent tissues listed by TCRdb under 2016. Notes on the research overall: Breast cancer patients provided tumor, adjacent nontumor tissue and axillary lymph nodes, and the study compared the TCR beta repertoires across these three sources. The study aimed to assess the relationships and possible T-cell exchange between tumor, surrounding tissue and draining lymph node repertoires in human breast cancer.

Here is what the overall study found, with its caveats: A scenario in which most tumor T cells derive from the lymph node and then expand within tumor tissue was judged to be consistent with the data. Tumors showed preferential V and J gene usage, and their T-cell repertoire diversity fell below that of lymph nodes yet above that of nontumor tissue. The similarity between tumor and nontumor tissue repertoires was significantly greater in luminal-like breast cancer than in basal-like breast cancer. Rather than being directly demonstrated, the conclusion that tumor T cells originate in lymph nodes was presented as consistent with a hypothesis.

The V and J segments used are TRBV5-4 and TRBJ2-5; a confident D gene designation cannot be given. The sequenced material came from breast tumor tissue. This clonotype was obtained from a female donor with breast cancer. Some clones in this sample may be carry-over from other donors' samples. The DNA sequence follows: TGTGCCAGCAGCTTTGGAAGACAAGAGACCCAGTACTTC. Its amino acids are CASSFGRQETQYF.